These T cell receptor beta chains were read from a single sample in a study of blood T cell repertoires in COVID-19. Method: immunoSEQ multiplex PCR; TCRdb's copy keeps in-frame clones and lacks some. The sample contains around 340,000 clones, approximately 90% of which appear only once. Material for sequencing was peripheral blood. These TCRs come from a woman aged 55-75 years with COVID-19, enrolled during active disease. The CDR3 runs from the conserved cysteine through the conserved F or W. The D gene is left open where the match is weak. The size field is filled for only some rows; it gives once, few, many or a size class.

TRBD2 | TRBJ2-5 | once | TRBV5-1 | TGCGCCAGCAGCTTGGTGGCGACTAGCATGTCGGAGACCCAGTACTTC | CASSLVATSMSETQYF
TRBD1 | TRBJ1-3 | few | TRBV28 | TGTGCCAGCAGTTTGGAAAGGGGGCTCGGAAACACCATATATTTT | CASSLERGLGNTIYF
TRBD1 | TRBJ2-7 | - | TRBV27 | TGTGCCAGCAGACTGGTGGACAGGGGGCCCTACGAGCAGTACTTC | CASRLVDRGPYEQYF
TRBD2 | TRBJ2-7 | - | TRBV28 | TGTGCCAGCAGCCTTAGCGGGGGACTCTCCTACGAGCAGTACTTC | CASSLSGGLSYEQYF
- | TRBJ1-2 | - | TRBV19 | TGTGCCAGTAGTATGGGACTTTCTAACTATGGCTACACCTTC | CASSMGLSNYGYTF
- | TRBJ1-5 | - | TRBV5-5 | TGTGCCAGCAGCTTGCAAGCAGGGGTGAATCAGCCCCAGCATTTT | CASSLQAGVNQPQHF
- | TRBJ1-1 | - | TRBV7-9 | TGTGCCAGCAGCGCACTACAGGGCGTCGCTGAAGCTTTCTTT | CASSALQGVAEAFF
TRBD2 | TRBJ2-1 | - | TRBV30 | TGTGCCTGGAGTTACTCGAGCGGGGGGGGATCCTACAATGAGCAGTTCTTC | CAWSYSSGGGSYNEQFF
TRBD1 | TRBJ1-5 | - | TRBV2 | TGTGCCAGCAGTGCTGGACAGGGCAATCAGCCCCAGCATTTT | CASSAGQGNQPQHF
- | TRBJ2-7 | once | TRBV5-1 | TGCGCCAGCAGCCTCGGGCCGGAGGGGATGTACGAGCAGTACTTC | CASSLGPEGMYEQYF
- | TRBJ1-4 | - | TRBV5-4 | TGTGCCAGCAGCTTGGGCGGCGCGGCTAATGAAAAACTGTTTTTT | CASSLGGAANEKLFF
TRBD2 | TRBJ2-7 | - | TRBV7-2 | TGTGCCAGCAGCACGGGGGGACTGAGGGAGCAGTACTTC | CASSTGGLREQYF
TRBD1 | TRBJ1-1 | - | TRBV6-5 | TGTGCCAGCAGTTCCCAGACAGGGGGCGCGACTGAAGCTTTCTTT | CASSSQTGGATEAFF
- | TRBJ2-3 | - | TRBV19 | TGTGCCAGTAGTCCGGCCGCGGGGTGGACAGATACGCAGTATTTT | CASSPAAGWTDTQYF
- | TRBJ1-1 | - | TRBV6-1 | TGTGCCAGCAGTGAAGCGCACGGGAACACTGAAGCTTTCTTT | CASSEAHGNTEAFF
TRBD1 | TRBJ1-6 | - | TRBV27 | TGTGCCAGCAGTTTAGGAGGGACAGGAGCACAACTAACCCTCCACTTT | CASSLGGTGAQLTLHF
- | TRBJ1-1 | - | TRBV7-9 | TGTGCCAGCAGCAATCAGGTGAAGTTGAACACTGAAGCTTTCTTT | CASSNQVKLNTEAFF
- | TRBJ1-3 | - | TRBV9 | TGTGCCAGCAGCGTAGCGCCGGAGAGGGCTGGAAACACCATATATTTT | CASSVAPERAGNTIYF
- | TRBJ2-5 | - | TRBV24-1 | TGTGCCACTACTCTCCCCCAAGAGACCCAGTACTTC | CATTLPQETQYF